The 18 T cell receptor beta chains below were found in one sample sequenced in a study of cytomegalovirus exposure and HLA in healthy donors. The protocol was immunoSEQ multiplex PCR, while the TCRdb copy is restricted to in-frame clones and leaves out a portion. The sample consists of 110,000 to 150,000 clones, approximately 94% of them appearing once. The sample taken for sequencing was PBMCs. The receptors were gathered from a man aged 18 to 35 in good health and CMV-seropositive.

This rearrangement joins TRBV5-4 to TRBJ2-7, with TRBD2 identical over 12 bases. V lost 4 bases and J lost 1; bases outside the gene matches: 3. This CDR3 contains 15 residues. In germline, CDR1 is SGHNT, CDR2 YYREEE (reference sequence). The CDR3 coding sequence is TGTGCCAGCAGCCAGACTAGCGGGAGATCCTACGAGCAGTACTTC. Translation gives CASSQTSGRSYEQYF.

The chain is built from TRBV14 and TRBJ2-1, with 13 bases fitting TRBD2. This CDR3 comprises 15 residues. The J segment lost 9 bases and the V segment lost 4 bases, leaving 6 bases of the junction unmatched. Germline CDR1 SGHDN, CDR2 FVKESK. CDR3 residues: CASSRLAGGLGEQFF. The DNA for the CDR3 is TGTGCCAGCAGCCGACTAGCGGGAGGACTGGGTGAGCAGTTCTTC.

J is TRBJ1-1 and V is TRBV7-8; 11 nucleotides match TRBD1. CDR1 and CDR2 (germline): SGHVS, FQNEAQ. The CDR3 runs 15 residues. The V segment lost 4 bases and the J segment 6 bases; nucleotides outside the gene matches: 7. The CDR3 sequence is CASSSQWDRGAEAFF. The CDR3 coding sequence is TGTGCCAGCAGCTCCCAGTGGGACAGGGGGGCTGAAGCTTTCTTT.

The table lists this clone with a few counts. The chain carries TRBV29-1 and TRBJ1-1; D is uncertain. V lost 0 bases to trimming and J lost 10 bases, with 18 bases between them. This CDR3 spans 14 amino acids. Germline V gene data show CDR1 as SQVTM and CDR2 as ANQGSEA. The CDR3 nucleotides are TGCAGCGTTGAAGATTATGGAACCAGGCCTGGAGCTTTCTTT. Its translation is CSVEDYGTRPGAFF.

Note on this clone: One junction end does not reproduce the germline sequence, and a read error may be involved. This chain connects TRBV2 to TRBJ2-7; D perhaps matches TRBD2 (6 bases). The CDR3 extends over 12 amino acids. Per the germline V gene, CDR1 is SNHLY and CDR2 is FYNNEI. For the CDR3, the DNA is TGTGCCAGCAGTGAAGCGCGGGGCAGCGGGCACTTC. It encodes CASSEARGSGHF.

The rearrangement uses TRBV5-5 and TRBJ1-1; D not resolved. The germline CDR1 and CDR2 sequences are SGHKS and YYEKEE (reference sequence). This CDR3 is 13 amino acids long. V was clipped by 0 bases and J by 1 base, with 4 bases between them. The CDR3: CASSLVRNTEAFF. The CDR3 DNA reads TGTGCCAGCAGCTTGGTCCGGAACACTGAAGCTTTCTTT.

This chain joins TRBV28 and TRBJ1-2; D may be TRBD1 (6 bases). The CDR3 runs to 16 residues. The germline gives CDR1 MDHEN, CDR2 SYDVKM. V dropped 7 bases and J dropped 5 bases, with 23 bases sitting between them. The CDR3 loop reads CASISPGGAGAYGYTF. The CDR3 DNA reads as TGTGCCAGCATCAGCCCGGGGGGGGCCGGGGCTTATGGCTACACCTTC.

The chain uses TRBV4-1 and TRBJ2-3, with 9 bases matching TRBD2. Germline V gene data show CDR1 as MGHRA and CDR2 as YSYEKL. This CDR3 has 14 amino acids. Trimming removed 5 bases from V and 4 bases from J; junction bases left unmatched: 4. The CDR3 is CASSRIAGADTQYF. The CDR3 nucleotides read TGCGCCAGCAGCAGGATAGCGGGGGCAGATACGCAGTATTTT.

CDR3 sequence reads: CASSFVPREEQYF. The CDR3 DNA reads TGTGCCAGCAGCTTCGTCCCTAGGGAGGAGCAGTACTTC. The V gene is TRBV7-2, the J gene TRBJ2-7, with D tentatively TRBD2 (5 bases). This CDR3 region has 13 residues. The germline V and J ends were trimmed by 3 bases and 7 bases, with 13 bases remaining between them. CDR1 and CDR2 (germline): SGHTA, FQGNSA. Using reference TRBV7-2 and TRBJ2-7 for the parts outside the CDR3, the full variable domain is GAGVSQSPSNKVTEKGKDVELRCDPISGHTALYWYRQSLGQGLEFLIYFQGNSAPDKSGLPSDRFSAERTGGSVSTLTIQRTQQEDSAVYLCASSFVPREEQYFGPGTRLTVT.

The chain links TRBV10-2 to TRBJ1-2, with 7 bases fitting TRBD1. The CDR3 has 13 residues. The germline V gene encodes CDR1 WSHSY and CDR2 SAAADI. The trim removed 0 bases at V and 8 bases at J, leaving 3 bases unmatched. CDR3 coding DNA: TGCGCCAGCAGTGAGTCTAGGGGGCTCGGCTACACCTTC. Protein product: CASSESRGLGYTF.

This chain joins TRBV5-6 and TRBJ2-2; D might be TRBD2 (5 bases). Looked up from germline, CDR1 is SGHDT and CDR2 is YYEEEE. With 1 base removed from V and 5 bases from J, the gap between germline ends came to 15 bases. CDR3 length equals 16 residues. CDR3 nucleotide sequence: TGTGCCAGCAGCTTGAATGAGGGATTAAGAACCGGGGAGCTGTTTTTT. Translating it yields CASSLNEGLRTGELFF.

The chain joins TRBV5-1 to TRBJ2-1, with 7 bases lining up with TRBD1. In germline, CDR1 is SGHRS, CDR2 YFSETQ. This CDR3 is 15 amino acids long. The V and J ends lost 3 bases and 0 bases, in that order; junction bases with no gene match: 3. The chain's CDR3 is CASSWGQSSYNEQFF. The CDR3 DNA is TGCGCCAGCAGCTGGGGACAGAGCTCCTACAATGAGCAGTTCTTC. Using reference TRBV5-1 and TRBJ2-1 for the parts outside the CDR3, the full variable domain is KAGVTQTPRYLIKTRGQQVTLSCSPISGHRSVSWYQQTPGQGLQFLFEYFSETQRNKGNFPGRFSGRQFSNSRSEMNVSTLELGDSALYLCASSWGQSSYNEQFFGPGTRLTVL.

V gene TRBV5-4 combines with J gene TRBJ2-5; no firm D call. The CDR3 sequence is 11 residues long. Trimming left V 3 bases short and J 2 bases short, with 2 bases between. The germline V gene has CDR1 SGHNT and CDR2 YYREEE (reference sequence). CDR3 DNA sequence: TGTGCCAGCAGCTCACAAGAGACCCAGTACTTC. Translation gives CASSSQETQYF. Combining the CDR3 with reference TRBV5-4 and TRBJ2-5 gives the whole variable domain ETGVTQSPTHLIKTRGQQVTLRCSSQSGHNTVSWYQQALGQGPQFIFQYYREEENGRGNFPPRFSGLQFPNYSSELNVNALELDDSALYLCASSSQETQYFGPGTRLLVL.

This clone is a singleton in its sample. V gene TRBV9 combines with J gene TRBJ2-3; weak D call: TRBD2 (6 bases). The CDR3 contains 14 residues. V was cut by 1 base and J by 2 bases, with 8 bases left in between. Germline values: CDR1 SGDLS, CDR2 YYNGEE. CDR3 residues: CASSVTGATDTQYF. The DNA of the CDR3 is TGTGCCAGCAGCGTAACGGGAGCCACAGATACGCAGTATTTT.

This clone has just one count. The same CDR3 arises from other DNA sequences in this sample as well. CDR3 region: CASSFGGAGGGSYEQYF. The CDR3 DNA follows: TGTGCCAGCAGCTTTGGGGGTGCGGGAGGGGGCTCCTACGAGCAGTACTTC. This rearrangement joins TRBV5-6 to TRBJ2-7, with 9 positions matching TRBD2. CDR3 length equals 17 residues. CDR1 is SGHDT and CDR2 is YYEEEE in the germline V gene. The junction had 9 bases not matched to a gene; V was cut back by 2 bases and J by 0 bases.

V and J are TRBV19 and TRBJ1-2; tentative D call: TRBD1 (6 bases). The CDR3 totals 17 residues. Germline lookup yields CDR1 LNHDA and CDR2 SQIVND (reference sequence). Trimming removed 1 base from V and 2 bases from J, with 17 bases in between. CDR3 DNA sequence: TGTGCCAGTAGTATAGGTAGGGCAGGGGAATCCAACTATGGCTACACCTTC. This codes for CASSIGRAGESNYGYTF.

The chain is built from TRBV5-6 and TRBJ1-2; 9 bases are shared with TRBD1. The CDR3 is 16 amino acids. The junction had 12 bases not matched to a gene; V was cut back by 4 bases and J by 5 bases. Germline-derived CDR1 and CDR2 are SGHDT and YYEEEE. In DNA form, the CDR3 reads TGTGCCAGCAGCACGTACGGACAGGGGATGTCGTATGGCTACACCTTC. Translating gives CASSTYGQGMSYGYTF.

The chain couples TRBV7-9 to TRBJ2-5; 8 positions match TRBD1. V shed 3 bases and J 4 bases; nucleotides not matched to a gene: 4. The CDR3 has 14 residues. From germline, CDR1 is SEHNR and CDR2 FQNEAQ (reference sequence). The DNA of the CDR3 is TGTGCCAGCAGCTTTACAGGGGGAGGAGAGACCCAGTACTTC. Amino acids: CASSFTGGGETQYF.